Shown below are 19 T cell receptor beta chains from a single sample sequenced in a study of early T cells in non-severe SARS-CoV-2 infection. TCRdb processed the 5' RACE reads anew with MiXCR; each CDR3 protein has one entry. The sample contains fewer than 30,000 distinct CDR3 sequences, almost 4.5% of which appear only once. Sequencing used whole blood. Receptors were obtained from an adult who was a healthcare worker with PCR-confirmed SARS-CoV-2 infection or an uninfected control (not recorded which).

In this sample, this clonotype turned up a few times. A much larger clone differs from this one at a single base, so this may be a read error. This chain uses TRBV3-1 with TRBJ1-6, with no clear D. Germline V gene data show CDR1 as LGHDT and CDR2 as YNNKEL (reference sequence). The CDR3 contains 15 residues. Between the trimmed V and J ends, which lost 0 bases and 2 bases, there was a span of 5 bases. The CDR3 DNA reads as TGTGCCAGCAGCCAAGAGGGGACCTATAATTCACCCCTCCACTTT. This gives the protein CASSQEGTYNSPLHF.

At least ten counts were recorded for this clonotype. The chain uses TRBV11-2 and TRBJ2-1; 8 bases fit TRBD2. The germline CDR1 and CDR2 sequences are SGHAT and FQNNGV. This CDR3 comprises 17 residues. After removal of 7 bases from V and 0 bases from J, the junction contained 11 bases not matched to a gene. The CDR3 nucleotides read TGTGCCAGCACACCCTCCTTGGGGACTAGCTCCTACAATGAGCAGTTCTTC. This codes for CASTPSLGTSSYNEQFF. Combining the CDR3 with reference TRBV11-2 and TRBJ2-1 gives the whole variable domain EAGVAQSPRYKIIEKRQSVAFWCNPISGHATLYWYQQILGQGPKLLIQFQNNGVVDDSQLPKDRFSAERLKGVDSTLKIQPAKLEDSAVYLCASTPSLGTSSYNEQFFGPGTRLTVL.

The table lists this clonotype with many counts. This rearrangement joins TRBV7-2 to TRBJ2-2; D is possibly TRBD1 (5 bases). Trimming left V 1 base short and J 2 bases short, with 8 bases between. This CDR3 is 15 amino acids long. CDR1 SGHTA and CDR2 FQGNSA come from the germline V gene. The DNA for the CDR3 is TGTGCCAGCAGCTTAGGTGACAGAAACACCGGGGAGCTGTTTTTT. Translating it yields CASSLGDRNTGELFF.

By frequency in the sample, this clonotype is medium-sized. The chain uses TRBV27 and TRBJ1-5; no clear D gene. In germline, CDR1 is MNHEY, CDR2 SMNVEV (reference sequence). The germline V and J ends were trimmed by 5 bases and 0 bases, with 5 bases remaining between them. This CDR3 spans 13 amino acids. CDR3 coding DNA: TGTGCCAGCAGTAGGCCTAGCAATCAGCCCCAGCATTTT. Amino acids: CASSRPSNQPQHF.

This clonotype has only a few counts. V usage is TRBV30 and J usage is TRBJ2-1; D is uncertain. The CDR3 loop spans 10 amino acids. Germline CDR1 is GTSNPN and CDR2 is SVGIG (reference sequence). The germline V and J ends were trimmed by 1 base and 5 bases, with 0 bases remaining between them. The CDR3 nucleotides are TGTGCCTGGAGTGACAATGAGCAGTTCTTC. This translates into CAWSDNEQFF.

This clonotype occurred many times. The genes are TRBV29-1 and TRBJ1-2; D call uncertain. V shed 1 base and J shed 2 bases, with 8 bases lying between them. Germline V gene sequence: CDR1 SQVTM, CDR2 ANQGSEA. The CDR3 has 13 residues. CDR3 sequence reads: CSVEGRRNYGYTF. The CDR3 nucleotides are TGCAGCGTTGAAGGACGCCGGAACTATGGCTACACCTTC.

This clonotype was counted many times. J is TRBJ2-1 and V is TRBV6-6, with TRBD2 matching 8 bases. The V and J ends lost 5 bases and 7 bases, in that order; junction bases with no gene match: 7. The CDR3 is made up of 14 amino acids. Germline lookup yields CDR1 MNHNY and CDR2 SVGAGI (reference sequence). The CDR3 DNA reads TGTGCCAGCAGTAAGGGACTAGAAGGGAATGAGCAGTTCTTC. This sequence encodes CASSKGLEGNEQFF.

The sample holds many counts of this clonotype. The chain is built from TRBV4-1 and TRBJ2-5, with D tentatively TRBD1 (5 bases). This CDR3 has 18 residues. Trimming stripped 3 bases from V and 3 bases from J, with 23 bases between. Germline lookup yields CDR1 MGHRA and CDR2 YSYEKL. CDR3 loop: CASSQGLRGAESKETQYF. CDR3 DNA: TGCGCCAGCAGCCAGGGCCTACGTGGGGCGGAATCAAAAGAGACCCAGTACTTC.

There are many counts of this clonotype. This chain connects TRBV5-1 to TRBJ1-1, with 7 bases identical to TRBD1. Germline lookup yields CDR1 SGHRS and CDR2 YFSETQ. V trimming: 4 bases; J trimming: 5 bases; junction bases outside the gene matches: 8. The CDR3 consists of 14 residues. The DNA of the CDR3 is TGCGCCAGCAGCCTGCAGGGGGGGCGAACTGAAGCTTTCTTT. Residues: CASSLQGGRTEAFF.

This clonotype came up a few times. A much more abundant neighbour one base away suggests this may be a read error. The chain has TRBV30 and TRBJ2-3; possibly TRBD1 or TRBD2 for D (6 bases each). The V gene's germline CDR1 is GTSNPN and CDR2 SVGIG (reference sequence). The CDR3 is 13 amino acids. Here the CDR3 DNA reads TGTGTCTGGGGACGGGGGCTGGAAGATACGCAGTATTTT. It translates to CVWGRGLEDTQYF.

This clonotype was seen many times. The CDR3 nucleotides read TGTGCCAGCAGTTTAAGAGAGGGGAGCTACGAGCAGTACTTC. Amino acid sequence: CASSLREGSYEQYF. This chain joins TRBV27 and TRBJ2-7; D tentatively fits TRBD1 or TRBD2 (5 bases each). CDR3 length equals 14 residues. Trimming removed 2 bases at V and 3 bases at J, with 11 bases between. Germline V CDR1 and CDR2: MNHEY, SMNVEV (reference sequence).

This clonotype was found many times. The J gene is TRBJ2-3, the V gene TRBV5-1, with 10 bases identical to TRBD2. Germline V CDR1 and CDR2: SGHRS, YFSETQ. The junction had 5 bases not matched to a gene; V was cut back by 4 bases and J by 3 bases. The CDR3 is 15 amino acids. CDR3 in DNA: TGCGCCAGCAGCACTGGACTAGCGGCAACAGATACGCAGTATTTT. This sequence encodes CASSTGLAATDTQYF.

The CDR3 is CASRTEAYGYTF. CDR3 sequence (DNA): TGTGCCAGTAGGACCGAAGCCTATGGCTACACCTTC. V and J are TRBV19 and TRBJ1-2, with D uncertain. The CDR3 extends over 12 amino acids. V was clipped by 6 bases and J by 4 bases, with 9 bases between them. Germline V lookup: CDR1 LNHDA, CDR2 SQIVND (reference sequence).

This clonotype has at least ten counts. The rearrangement uses TRBV2 and TRBJ1-6; D call uncertain. Germline V gene sequence: CDR1 SNHLY, CDR2 FYNNEI. Trimming pared 8 bases from V and 1 base from J, leaving 9 bases between. There are 14 residues in the CDR3. The chain's CDR3 is CASATDSYNSPLHF. The CDR3 coding sequence is TGTGCCAGCGCAACAGATTCCTATAATTCACCCCTCCACTTT.

This clonotype was observed at least ten times. The chain recombines TRBV7-2 with TRBJ2-4; D uncertain. Per germline, CDR1 SGHTA and CDR2 FQGNSA. The ends were cut back, 3 bases at V and 2 bases at J, with 14 bases in the middle. The CDR3 runs to 16 residues. CDR3 bases: TGTGCCAGCAGCTTGTCTGTGGGGTGGACCAAAAACATTCAGTACTTC. This codes for CASSLSVGWTKNIQYF.

This clonotype has at least ten counts. The genes are TRBV12-3 or TRBV12-4 and TRBJ2-7; D is possibly TRBD2 (7 bases). Trimming cost V 7 bases and J 2 bases, with 15 bases left between them. The CDR3 has 14 residues. The CDR3 loop is CASTLGGGAYEQYF. The DNA for the CDR3 is TGTGCCAGCACCCTAGGGGGGGGCGCCTACGAGCAGTACTTC.

This clonotype showed up many times. V and J are TRBV5-1 and TRBJ1-6; D is undetermined. The CDR3 has 15 residues. V was pared by 4 bases and J by 5 bases, with 13 bases between. Germline V gives CDR1 SGHRS, CDR2 YFSETQ. The DNA for the CDR3 is TGCGCCAGCAGCATTACCACAGATAATAATTCACCCCTCCACTTT. As protein: CASSITTDNNSPLHF. The full variable domain, rest sourced from reference TRBV5-1 and TRBJ1-6, is KAGVTQTPRYLIKTRGQQVTLSCSPISGHRSVSWYQQTPGQGLQFLFEYFSETQRNKGNFPGRFSGRQFSNSRSEMNVSTLELGDSALYLCASSITTDNNSPLHFGNGTRLTVT.

In its sample, this clonotype was seen a few times. The V and J genes are TRBV5-1 and TRBJ2-7, with a possible D match to TRBD1 (6 bases). Trimming removed 5 bases at V and 0 bases at J, with 12 bases between. Germline assignment: CDR1 SGHRS and CDR2 YFSETQ. The CDR3 runs to 14 residues. The CDR3 sequence: CASRGDTHSYEQYF. For the CDR3, the DNA is TGCGCCAGCAGGGGGGACACCCACTCCTACGAGCAGTACTTC.

This clonotype occurred many times. The chain uses TRBV11-2 and TRBJ2-2; D possibly corresponds to TRBD2 (6 bases). The CDR3 runs to 17 residues. Trimming removed 5 bases from V and 6 bases from J, with 22 bases in between. Germline CDR1 reads SGHAT; CDR2 reads FQNNGV. DNA of the CDR3: TGTGCCAGCAGCCTCTTTTCCATCAAACTAGCTCCCGGGGAGCTGTTTTTT. Translating it yields CASSLFSIKLAPGELFF.